Below, 7 T cell receptor beta chains from the same sample are listed, as sequenced in a study of identical twins. TCRdb passed the 5' RACE reads through MiXCR, listing each CDR3 protein once. The data contain 200,000 to 250,000 distinct CDR3 sequences, about 13% of them singletons. The same sample was also studied in work on yellow fever vaccine responses in identical twins.

Input material: memory (CD45RO+) T cells sorted from blood. The source of these receptors is a woman in her late teens or twenties in good health.

Ten or more counts support this clonotype. The J gene is TRBJ1-1, the V gene TRBV7-9, with TRBD1 as a possible D gene (5 bases). V gave up 8 bases and J gave up 0 bases, with 10 bases separating them. Germline values: CDR1 SEHNR, CDR2 FQNEAQ (reference sequence). The CDR3 has 13 amino acids. The chain's CDR3 is CASLQGLNTEAFF. The CDR3 DNA reads TGTGCCAGCCTCCAGGGCCTGAACACTGAAGCTTTCTTT.

A few counts support this clonotype. V gene TRBV6-1 combines with J gene TRBJ2-7; possibly TRBD1 for D (6 bases). Germline values: CDR1 MNHNS, CDR2 SASEGT. V lost 7 bases to trimming and J lost 4 bases, with 20 bases between them. CDR3 size: 15 residues. The CDR3 region has the DNA TGTGCCAGCATCCGTTTGGGGGCTAAAGGGTACGAGCAGTACTTC. Its protein is CASIRLGAKGYEQYF.

Only a few counts were recorded for this clonotype. The chain combines TRBV28 with TRBJ1-6; D ambiguous. The CDR3 spans 13 residues. Trimming cost V 6 bases and J 7 bases, with 10 bases left between them. The germline V gene encodes CDR1 MDHEN and CDR2 SYDVKM. In nucleotides, the CDR3 is TGTGCCAGCAGCCAGGACTTCAATTCACCCCTCCACTTT. Translated, it gives CASSQDFNSPLHF.

In this sample, this clonotype turned up a few times. The chain recombines TRBV6-5 with TRBJ2-5; D call uncertain. CDR3 length: 14 amino acids. Trimming took off 3 bases at V and 5 bases at J, with 13 bases between the two ends. CDR1 is MNHEY and CDR2 is SVGAGI in the germline V gene. The CDR3 region has the DNA TGTGCCAGCAGTTATTTTATGACCGGGGAGACCCAGTACTTC. Protein: CASSYFMTGETQYF.

A note on this clonotype: Germline is not matched at one junction end, which may reflect a read error. The chain employs TRBV7-7 and TRBJ2-5; 8 bases are shared with TRBD2. CDR1 is SSHAT and CDR2 is FNYEAQ in the germline V gene (reference sequence). CDR3 length: 15 residues. The CDR3 DNA is TGTGCTAGCAGCTTCGGGGGACTAGTCCAAGAGACCCAGTACTTC. Translation gives CASSFGGLVQETQYF.

The sample holds a few counts of this clonotype. The chain has TRBV9 and TRBJ1-2; D unclear. Germline CDR1 SGDLS, CDR2 YYNGEE. The CDR3 is made up of 15 amino acids. Between the trimmed V and J ends, which lost 0 bases and 1 base, there was a span of 10 bases. The CDR3 is CASSVGSGNNYGYTF. CDR3 nucleotide sequence: TGTGCCAGCAGCGTAGGTTCGGGGAATAACTATGGCTACACCTTC.

This clonotype was seen a handful of times. The J gene is TRBJ2-1, the V gene TRBV5-4; D is undetermined. This CDR3 contains 15 residues. Germline loops: CDR1 SGHNT, CDR2 YYREEE (reference sequence). V lost 0 bases and J 0 bases, leaving 7 bases between the germline ends. DNA of the CDR3: TGTGCCAGCAGCTTGGGTATCCGCTCCTACAATGAGCAGTTCTTC. Translating it yields CASSLGIRSYNEQFF.